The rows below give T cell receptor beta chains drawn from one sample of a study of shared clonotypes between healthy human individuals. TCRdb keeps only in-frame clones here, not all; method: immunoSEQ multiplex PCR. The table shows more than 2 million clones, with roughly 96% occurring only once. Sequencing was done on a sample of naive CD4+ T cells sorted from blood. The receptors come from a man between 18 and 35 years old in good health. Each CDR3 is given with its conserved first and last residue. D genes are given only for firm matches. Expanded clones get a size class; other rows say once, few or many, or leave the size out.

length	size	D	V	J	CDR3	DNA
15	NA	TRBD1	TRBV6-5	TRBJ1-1	CASSYWTGGETEAFF	TGTGCCAGCAGTTACTGGACAGGGGGCGAGACTGAAGCTTTCTTT
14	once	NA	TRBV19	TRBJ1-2	CASGTAGGNYGYTF	TGTGCCAGTGGGACTGCGGGGGGTAACTATGGCTACACCTTC
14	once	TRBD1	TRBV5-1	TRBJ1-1	CASSLRTGGTEAFF	TGCGCCAGCAGCTTGAGGACAGGGGGTACTGAAGCTTTCTTT
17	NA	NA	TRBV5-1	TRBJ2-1	CASSLGIVRVKDNEQFF	TGCGCCAGCAGCTTGGGGATCGTCCGAGTGAAGGACAATGAGCAGTTCTTC
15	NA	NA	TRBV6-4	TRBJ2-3	CASSQQGSGTDTQYF	TGTGCCAGCAGTCAGCAGGGAAGTGGCACAGATACGCAGTATTTT
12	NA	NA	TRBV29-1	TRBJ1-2	CSVDDFNYGYTF	TGCAGCGTCGACGATTTTAACTATGGCTACACCTTC
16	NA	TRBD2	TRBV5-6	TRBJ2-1	CASSPLGLAGNNEQFF	TGTGCCAGCAGCCCGTTGGGACTAGCGGGGAACAATGAGCAGTTCTTC
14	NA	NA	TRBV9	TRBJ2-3	CASSERASTDTQYF	TGTGCCAGCAGCGAGAGGGCCAGCACAGATACGCAGTATTTT
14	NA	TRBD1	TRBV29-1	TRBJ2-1	CSTAPGQYNVEQFF	TGCAGCACCGCACCGGGACAGTACAATGTCGAGCAGTTCTTC
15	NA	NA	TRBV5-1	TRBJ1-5	CASSLDPGAGQPQHF	TGCGCCAGCAGCTTGGACCCGGGGGCGGGTCAGCCCCAGCATTTT
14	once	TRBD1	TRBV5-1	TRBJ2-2	CASSLTGGGGELFF	TGCGCCAGCAGCCTCACAGGGGGCGGCGGGGAGCTGTTTTTT
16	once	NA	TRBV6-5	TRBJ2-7	CASSLPPGRKTYEQYF	TGTGCCAGCAGTTTACCGCCGGGACGGAAAACCTACGAGCAGTACTTC
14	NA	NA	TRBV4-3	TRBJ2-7	CASSQDLHTYEQYF	TGCGCCAGCAGCCAAGATCTCCACACCTACGAGCAGTACTTC
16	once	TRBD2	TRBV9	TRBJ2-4	CASSVAGGLAKNIQYF	TGTGCCAGCAGCGTAGCGGGGGGACTAGCCAAAAACATTCAGTACTTC
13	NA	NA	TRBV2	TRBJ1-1	CATHPDTNTEAFF	TGTGCCACCCACCCAGACACGAACACTGAAGCTTTCTTT
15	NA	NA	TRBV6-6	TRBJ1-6	CASSFGTNYNSPLHF	TGTGCCAGCAGTTTTGGGACAAACTATAATTCACCCCTCCACTTT
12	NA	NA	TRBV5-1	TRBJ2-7	CASSLGDYEQYF	TGCGCCAGCAGCTTGGGAGACTACGAGCAGTACTTC
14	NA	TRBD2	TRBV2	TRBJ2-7	CASSEPSGAYEQYF	TGTGCCAGCAGTGAACCTAGCGGAGCCTACGAGCAGTACTTC
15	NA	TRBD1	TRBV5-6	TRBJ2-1	CASSFGDRGYNEQFF	TGTGCCAGCAGCTTCGGGGACAGAGGCTACAATGAGCAGTTCTTC
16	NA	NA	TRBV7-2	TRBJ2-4	CASSLGGELAKNIQYF	TGTGCCAGCAGCTTGGGTGGGGAACTAGCCAAAAACATTCAGTACTTC
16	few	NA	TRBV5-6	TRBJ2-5	CASSLGSAGAQETQYF	TGTGCCAGCAGCTTGGGCTCTGCAGGGGCGCAAGAGACCCAGTACTTC
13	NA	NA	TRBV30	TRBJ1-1	CAWRTQMNTEAFF	TGTGCCTGGAGGACCCAAATGAACACTGAAGCTTTCTTT
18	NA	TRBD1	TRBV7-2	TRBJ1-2	CASSSSPFRDRGGGGYTF	TGTGCCAGCAGCTCAAGCCCCTTCCGGGACAGGGGAGGCGGTGGCTACACCTTC
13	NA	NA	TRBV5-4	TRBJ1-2	CASSVQGTIREAF	TGTGCCAGCAGCGTTCAGGGAACAATAAGGGAGGCTTTC
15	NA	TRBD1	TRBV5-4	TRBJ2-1	CASRAEGQGNNEQFF	TGTGCCAGCAGGGCTGAGGGACAGGGAAACAATGAGCAGTTCTTC
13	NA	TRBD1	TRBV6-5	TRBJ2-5	CASRPYRGETQYF	TGTGCCAGCAGGCCGTACAGGGGTGAGACCCAGTACTTC